The 8 T cell receptor beta chains below all came from one sample that was sequenced in a study of blood T cell repertoires in COVID-19. Measured with immunoSEQ multiplex PCR; TCRdb has only the in-frame clones, and not every one. The sample has under 130,000 clones; roughly nine tenths are singletons. Sample: peripheral blood. The receptors derive from a human donor in a cohort sampled during active COVID-19.

The chain combines TRBV28 with TRBJ1-1; possibly TRBD1 for D (6 bases). Germline V gene data show CDR1 as MDHEN and CDR2 as SYDVKM. Trimming pared 7 bases from V and 4 bases from J, leaving 16 bases between. CDR3 length: 14 amino acids. As DNA, the CDR3 is TGTGCCAGCACCACAACAGGCAGGGGCACTGAAGCTTTCTTT. Protein product: CASTTTGRGTEAFF. Based on the CDR3 plus reference TRBV28 and TRBJ1-1, the full variable domain is DVKVTQSSRYLVKRTGEKVFLECVQDMDHENMFWYRQDPGLGLRLIYFSYDVKMKEKGDIPEGYSVSREKKERFSLILESASTNQTSMYLCASTTTGRGTEAFFGQGTRLTVV.

The rearrangement uses TRBV4-1 and TRBJ2-7, with D possibly TRBD1 on 5 matching bases. There are 12 residues in the CDR3. The V gene's germline CDR1 is MGHRA and CDR2 YSYEKL. With 6 bases removed from V and 5 bases from J, the gap between germline ends came to 11 bases. CDR3 nucleotide sequence: TGCGCCAGCAGTCCAGGGTACCACGAGCAGTACTTC. Encoded protein: CASSPGYHEQYF.

The chain has TRBV29-1 and TRBJ2-7; TRBD2 might be the D (5 bases). This CDR3 has 13 amino acids. Germline CDR1 and CDR2: SQVTM and ANQGSEA. V lost 4 bases and J lost 4, with 14 bases in between. The CDR3 protein is CSVASGLGYEQYF. The CDR3 region has the DNA TGCAGCGTTGCCTCGGGGTTAGGTTACGAGCAGTACTTC.

This chain connects TRBV9 to TRBJ2-5, with D perhaps TRBD2 (6 bases). Looked up from germline, CDR1 is SGDLS and CDR2 is YYNGEE. Trimming cost V 3 bases and J 2 bases, with 17 bases left between them. CDR3 length: 16 residues. The chain's CDR3 is CASSAELAGIQETQYF. For the CDR3, the DNA is TGTGCCAGCAGCGCCGAGCTTGCGGGGATACAAGAGACCCAGTACTTC.

CDR3 nucleotides: TGTGCCACCTCCCCGCCTAGCGGGAATCTGGGTGAGCAGTTCTTC. It yields the protein CATSPPSGNLGEQFF. J is TRBJ2-1 and V is TRBV24-1; 9 positions match TRBD2. Trimming at V came to 9 bases and at J to 9 bases, leaving 14 bases not matched to a gene. The CDR3 contains 15 residues. CDR1 KGHDR and CDR2 SFDVKD come from the germline V gene.

This chain links TRBV2 with TRBJ2-3, with 7 bases matching TRBD1. The CDR3 runs to 15 residues. Germline CDR1 reads SNHLY; CDR2 reads FYNNEI. Trimming removed 8 bases from V and 0 bases from J; junction bases left unmatched: 8. Here the CDR3 DNA reads TGTGCCAGCTTAGGGGGCCCGTGGAGCACAGATACGCAGTATTTT. Translated, it gives CASLGGPWSTDTQYF.

The CDR3 spells CAWSVSGGESPLHF. CDR3 nucleotides: TGTGCCTGGAGTGTATCAGGGGGCGAGTCACCCCTCCACTTT. This chain links TRBV30 with TRBJ1-6; 8 nucleotides align to TRBD1. CDR1 GTSNPN and CDR2 SVGIG come from the germline V gene (reference sequence). V shed 0 bases and J 10 bases; nucleotides not matched to a gene: 5. This CDR3 is 14 amino acids long.

The rearrangement joins TRBV18 to TRBJ1-2, with a possible D match to TRBD1 (6 bases). Germline CDR1 reads KGHSH; CDR2 reads LQKENI. The CDR3 spans 13 residues. Deletions cut 1 base from V and 6 bases from J, with 9 bases between. The CDR3 DNA reads TGTGCCAGCTCACCACACAGGGTCCATGGCTACACCTTC. This encodes CASSPHRVHGYTF.